This T cell receptor beta chain was found in a study of blood T cell repertoires in COVID-19. Across the whole study: Samples representing acute and convalescent COVID-19 were sourced from the United States, Italy and Spain.

Those who participated ranged in age from 18 to 89 years and resided in about two dozen US areas. The CDR3 loop spans 16 amino acids. The V and J ends lost 2 bases and 7 bases respectively, with 20 bases between them. The germline V gene has CDR1 LGHNA and CDR2 YSLEER. As processed by the authors: For nucleated cells, counts were estimated from reference gene primer amplification. The table came from immunoSEQ multiplex PCR; TCRdb's copy has only in-frame clones and leaves some out. V and J calls and clone size are as listed in that table; D and trimming were resolved from the DNA. The repertoire holds 260,000 or so clones, with 88% as singletons.

This TCR was recovered from a woman aged 40 to 50 with acute COVID-19. The sequencing sample was made of PBMCs or T cells enriched from blood (not recorded which). The chain uses TRBV4-3 and TRBJ1-2, with D unresolved. The CDR3 DNA reads TGCGCCAGCAGCCAAAGTTCGAGGCCGGACTTTGGTGGCTACACCTTC. Translating it yields CASSQSSRPDFGGYTF.